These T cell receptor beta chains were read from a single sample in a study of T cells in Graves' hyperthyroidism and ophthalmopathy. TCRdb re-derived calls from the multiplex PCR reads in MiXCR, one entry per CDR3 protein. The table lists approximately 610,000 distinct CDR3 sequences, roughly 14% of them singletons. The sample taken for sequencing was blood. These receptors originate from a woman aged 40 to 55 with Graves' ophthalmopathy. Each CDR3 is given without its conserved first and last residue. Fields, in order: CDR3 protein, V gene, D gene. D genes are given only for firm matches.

ASSLLQGASGYT TRBV7-9 TRBD1
SARDFEGSAGTQY TRBV20-1 .
ASSDRRVKETQY TRBV28 .
ASSPYRDSQETQY TRBV7-9 TRBD1
ASSLGSLEQETQY TRBV12-3/TRBV12-4 .
ASTGGLNYGYT TRBV6-4 .
ASGPAGGEAF TRBV12-5 .
ASSPRGLAGGRTGELF TRBV19 TRBD2
SVGTGPSYEQY TRBV29-1 TRBD1
ASIRSGPSSGNTIY TRBV6-5 .
ASRTSGRMAETQY TRBV6-2/TRBV6-3 TRBD2
ASSPPTGWFDYEQY TRBV28 TRBD1
ASSSRGTEAF TRBV27 .
ATREDLGTEAF TRBV24-1 .
ASSRALGTEAF TRBV12-3/TRBV12-4 .
ASINPSGADTQY TRBV28 .
ASRKSSGANVLT TRBV2 .
SATPGTSGQYEQY TRBV20-1 TRBD2
ASSFGRGTVAF TRBV12-3/TRBV12-4 .
SASSLDRDSYEQY TRBV20-1 TRBD1